Sequencing of this T cell receptor beta chain was carried out in a study of T cells after yellow fever vaccination (dated by TCRdb to between 2019 and 2020). Regarding the study in general: Libraries from fractions with low cell numbers were prepared with the SMART-Seq v4 Ultra Low Input RNA kit. Blood was collected at multiple timepoints before and after primary and secondary immunization, and bulk PBMC replicates and cell subsets were isolated. Two healthy male donors, one aged 18 to 29 and one aged 30 to 40 years, made up the cohort. To follow T-cell clones before and after primary and booster YFV17D yellow fever vaccination, bulk TCR alpha and beta repertoires were sequenced over time. Findings and caveats that apply to the study as a whole: Most clones expanded after primary vaccination were re-detected after the booster (96% of CD4 and roughly 87% of CD8), suggesting broad memory maintenance. Compared with the primary T-cell response, the secondary T-cell response was weaker but faster, peaking on day 5 rather than day 15. Because the study included only two donors, the extent to which the findings can be generalized is limited. Because abundant contaminating clonotypes from the bulk population could be contained in FACS-sorted repertoires, computational filtering was required. A small fraction of clonotypes showed up in both the CD4 and CD8 compartments, probably as a result of convergent recombination.

As concerns this clonotype: Which antigen it targets is not known. Base-call qualities are not available, and no considerably larger clone is one nucleotide away.

TCR cDNA was made using 5'RACE template switching, a step that added a universal primer site and unique molecular identifiers. Priming of cDNA synthesis was performed from both the TCR alpha and TCR beta constant segments. Libraries were amplified in two PCR steps, with sample barcodes and sequencing adapters added in the second step. Sequencing of the libraries was done on either Illumina HiSeq 2500 (2x100 bp) or NovaSeq (2x150 bp). The original pipeline was this. Reads were demultiplexed and collapsed into UMI consensus sequences with MIGEC, and V(D)J alignment was performed with MiXCR. Using edgeR on replicate PBMC samples, clonotypes were called vaccine-responding if FDR was below 0.01 and the log2 fold change was above 5 up to day 15. Bulk clonotypes were assigned CD4 or CD8 identity according to which sequenced CD4 or CD8 repertoire held them at higher abundance. TCRdb reprocessing: public reads trimmed at Q25 with fastp, clones called with MiXCR, in-frame beta chains kept. A single entry per CDR3 protein holds the most common genes and DNA from its merged rows. TCRdb assigned the V and J calls; the authors' analysis was not used. This sample holds about 300,000 distinct CDR3 sequences; 6.8% were observed only once. Clones ranked in the top ten supply over 15% of the sample.

Trimming removed 0 bases from V and 0 bases from J, leaving 15 bases between the germline ends. The germline V gene sets CDR1 to SGHRS and CDR2 to YFSETQ. The CDR3, cysteine through phenylalanine, is 17 amino acids long. Kept here is only the CDR3 DNA, which spans 51 bases and is read in frame from base 1. Explained via the paper, the treatment or condition label denotes: live attenuated yellow fever vaccine strain. At each blood-draw timepoint, two biological replicates of bulk PBMCs were collected. PBMCs were isolated from peripheral blood using a standard Ficoll-Paque protocol. RNA was extracted with TriZol from bulk PBMCs, CD4 and CD8 fractions, and dextramer-positive and dextramer-negative fractions.

The chain is encoded by TRBV5-1 joined to TRBJ1-2; D gene: possibly TRBD1, on 5 matching bases. Sequencing was performed on PBMCs, taken roughly 46 days after the first yellow fever vaccination. This TCR was sampled from a man younger than 35 who received the YFV17D yellow fever vaccine. Here is the DNA: TGCGCCAGCAGCTTGGGGTTCCTCCCCAGGGCTAACTATGGCTACACCTTC. Translated, it gives CASSLGFLPRANYGYTF.